This record concerns one TCR beta chain sequence. What it binds is not known. Libraries were prepared by immunoSEQ multiplex PCR; TCRdb keeps only in-frame clonotypes and omits some of them. The sample carries tens of thousands of clones, about three quarters recorded once. The data stem from a study of PD-1 blockade in classical Hodgkin lymphoma. CDR1 MNHNY and CDR2 SVGAGI come from the germline V gene (reference sequence). The CDR3 is made up of 15 amino acids. V lost 5 bases, J lost 1 base, and 6 bases stayed unmatched. Each of the patients experienced relapse following autologous stem cell transplantation, and their brentuximab vedotin exposure differed. Study observations and caveats: The causes of the repertoire differences, possibly disease activity or prior therapy, remain undefined. Patients with a complete response exhibited baseline diversity comparable to newly diagnosed patients.

This clonotype was sampled from a human donor with classical Hodgkin lymphoma. This chain connects TRBV6-6 to TRBJ1-1; 8 positions match TRBD1. Sequenced material: peripheral blood mononuclear cells (PBMCs), taken before the second cycle of nivolumab. The CDR3 nucleotides read TGTGCCAGCAGTAACCCGGGACAGGCGAACACTGAAGCTTTCTTT. The encoded protein is CASSNPGQANTEAFF.